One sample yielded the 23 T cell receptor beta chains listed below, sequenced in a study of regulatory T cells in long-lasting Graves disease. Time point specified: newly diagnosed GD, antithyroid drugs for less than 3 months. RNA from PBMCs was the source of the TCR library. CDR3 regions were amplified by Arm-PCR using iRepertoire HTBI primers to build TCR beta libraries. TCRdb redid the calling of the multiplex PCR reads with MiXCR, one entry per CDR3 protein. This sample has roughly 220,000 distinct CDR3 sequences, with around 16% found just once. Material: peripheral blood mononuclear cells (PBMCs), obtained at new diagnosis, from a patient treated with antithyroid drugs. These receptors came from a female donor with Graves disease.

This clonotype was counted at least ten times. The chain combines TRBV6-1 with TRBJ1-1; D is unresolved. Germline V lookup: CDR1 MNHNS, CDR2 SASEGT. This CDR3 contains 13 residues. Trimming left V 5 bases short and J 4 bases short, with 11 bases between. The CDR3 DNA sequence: TGTGCCAGCAGTCGCCAACGGGGCACTGAAGCTTTCTTT. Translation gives CASSRQRGTEAFF.

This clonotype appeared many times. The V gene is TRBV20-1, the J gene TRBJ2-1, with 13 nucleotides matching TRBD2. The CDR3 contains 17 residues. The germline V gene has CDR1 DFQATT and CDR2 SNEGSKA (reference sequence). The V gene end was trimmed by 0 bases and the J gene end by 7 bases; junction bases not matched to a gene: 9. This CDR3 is CSARDPRTSGRENEQFF. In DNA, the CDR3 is TGCAGTGCTAGAGATCCCCGGACTAGCGGGAGAGAGAATGAGCAGTTCTTC.

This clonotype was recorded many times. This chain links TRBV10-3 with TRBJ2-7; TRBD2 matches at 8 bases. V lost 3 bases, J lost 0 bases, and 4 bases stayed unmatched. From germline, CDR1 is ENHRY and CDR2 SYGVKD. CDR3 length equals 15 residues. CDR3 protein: CAISDGSGSSYEQYF. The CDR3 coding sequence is TGTGCCATCAGTGATGGCAGCGGGAGCTCCTACGAGCAGTACTTC.

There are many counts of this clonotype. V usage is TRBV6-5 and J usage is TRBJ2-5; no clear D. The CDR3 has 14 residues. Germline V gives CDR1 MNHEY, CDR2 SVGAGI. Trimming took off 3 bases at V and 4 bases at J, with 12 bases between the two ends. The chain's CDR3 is CASSYTQDVETQYF. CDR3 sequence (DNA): TGTGCCAGCAGTTATACTCAGGACGTAGAGACCCAGTACTTC.

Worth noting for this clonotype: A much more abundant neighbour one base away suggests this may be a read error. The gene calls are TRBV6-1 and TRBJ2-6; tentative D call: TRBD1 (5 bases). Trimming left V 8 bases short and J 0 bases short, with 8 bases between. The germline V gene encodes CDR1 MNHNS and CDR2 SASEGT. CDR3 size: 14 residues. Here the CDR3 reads CASGAISGANVLTF. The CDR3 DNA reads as TGTGCCAGCGGGGCGATCTCTGGGGCCAACGTCCTGACTTTC.

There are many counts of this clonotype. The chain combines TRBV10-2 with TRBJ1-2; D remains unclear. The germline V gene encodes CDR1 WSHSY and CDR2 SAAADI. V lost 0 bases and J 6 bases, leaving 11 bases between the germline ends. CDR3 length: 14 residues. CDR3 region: CASSESHSDDGYTF. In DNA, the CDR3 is TGCGCCAGCAGTGAGTCCCATTCCGACGATGGCTACACCTTC.

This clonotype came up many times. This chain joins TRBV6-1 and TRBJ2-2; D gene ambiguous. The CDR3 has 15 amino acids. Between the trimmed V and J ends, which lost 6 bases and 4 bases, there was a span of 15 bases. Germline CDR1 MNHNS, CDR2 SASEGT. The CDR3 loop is CASSLLNPGTGELFF. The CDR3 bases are TGTGCCAGCAGCCTACTGAACCCGGGCACCGGGGAGCTGTTTTTT.

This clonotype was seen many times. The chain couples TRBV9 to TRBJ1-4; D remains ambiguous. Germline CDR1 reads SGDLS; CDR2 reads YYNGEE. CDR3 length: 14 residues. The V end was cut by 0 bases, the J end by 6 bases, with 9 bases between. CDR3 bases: TGTGCCAGCAGCGTAGACGGGCTGGATGAAAAACTGTTTTTT. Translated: CASSVDGLDEKLFF.

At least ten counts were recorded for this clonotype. The CDR3 region is CASSADRGYTF. The CDR3 DNA is TGTGCCAGCAGTGCGGACCGGGGCTACACCTTC. V is TRBV2 and J is TRBJ1-2; D not resolved. Trimming removed 4 bases at V and 8 bases at J, with 8 bases between. The length of the CDR3 is 11 residues. Looked up from germline, CDR1 is SNHLY and CDR2 is FYNNEI.

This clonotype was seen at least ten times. In nucleotides, the CDR3 is TGTGCCAGCAGCCAAGTGAGGGTAGCAGAGACCCAGTACTTC. Protein product: CASSQVRVAETQYF. The chain couples TRBV3-1 to TRBJ2-5, with D perhaps matching TRBD2 (5 bases). Germline V gene lookup returns CDR1 LGHDT and CDR2 YNNKEL (reference sequence). CDR3 length: 14 residues. Trimming took off 1 base at V and 4 bases at J, with 10 bases between the two ends.

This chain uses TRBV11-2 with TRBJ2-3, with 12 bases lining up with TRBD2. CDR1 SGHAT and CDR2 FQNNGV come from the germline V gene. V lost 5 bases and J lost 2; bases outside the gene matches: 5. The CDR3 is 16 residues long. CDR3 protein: CASSPRTSGITDTQYF. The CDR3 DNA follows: TGTGCCAGCAGCCCGCGGACTAGCGGGATCACAGATACGCAGTATTTT.

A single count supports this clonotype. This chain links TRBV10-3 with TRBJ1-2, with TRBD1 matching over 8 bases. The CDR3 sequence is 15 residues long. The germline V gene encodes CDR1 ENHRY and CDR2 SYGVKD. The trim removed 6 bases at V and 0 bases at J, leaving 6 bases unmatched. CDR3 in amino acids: CAIRPDRATNYGYTF. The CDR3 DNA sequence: TGTGCCATCAGGCCGGACAGGGCCACTAACTATGGCTACACCTTC.

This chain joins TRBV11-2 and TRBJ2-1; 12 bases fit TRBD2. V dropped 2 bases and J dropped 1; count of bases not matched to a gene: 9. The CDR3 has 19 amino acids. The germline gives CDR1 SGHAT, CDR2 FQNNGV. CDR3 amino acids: CASSLPPRLAGESYNEQFF. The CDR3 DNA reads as TGTGCCAGCAGCTTACCCCCCCGACTAGCGGGAGAATCCTACAATGAGCAGTTCTTC.

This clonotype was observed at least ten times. CDR3 sequence (DNA): TGTGCCACCAGCAGAGATTATCCCGGGGGGGCGATGGAGGTTAGCCACTACACCTTC. As protein: CATSRDYPGGAMEVSHYTF. The gene calls are TRBV15 and TRBJ1-2, with D maybe TRBD1 (6 bases). In germline, CDR1 is LNHNV, CDR2 YYDKDF (reference sequence). The CDR3 is 19 amino acids. V was cut by 0 bases and J by 10 bases, with 30 bases left in between.

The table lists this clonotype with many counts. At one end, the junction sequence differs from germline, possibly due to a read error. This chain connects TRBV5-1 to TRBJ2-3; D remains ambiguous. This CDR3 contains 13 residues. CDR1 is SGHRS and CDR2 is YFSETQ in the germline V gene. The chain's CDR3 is CASSLPRTDTQYF. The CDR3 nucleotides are TGTGCCAGCAGCTTACCCCGGACAGATACGCAGTATTTT. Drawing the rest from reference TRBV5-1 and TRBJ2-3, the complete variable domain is KAGVTQTPRYLIKTRGQQVTLSCSPISGHRSVSWYQQTPGQGLQFLFEYFSETQRNKGNFPGRFSGRQFSNSRSEMNVSTLELGDSALYLCASSLPRTDTQYFGPGTRLTVL.

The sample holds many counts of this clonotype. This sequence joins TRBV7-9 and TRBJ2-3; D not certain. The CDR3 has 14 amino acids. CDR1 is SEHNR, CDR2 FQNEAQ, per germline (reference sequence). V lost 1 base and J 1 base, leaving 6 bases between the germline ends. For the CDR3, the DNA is TGTGCCAGCAGCTTAGTTGCGGGCACAGATACGCAGTATTTT. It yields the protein CASSLVAGTDTQYF.

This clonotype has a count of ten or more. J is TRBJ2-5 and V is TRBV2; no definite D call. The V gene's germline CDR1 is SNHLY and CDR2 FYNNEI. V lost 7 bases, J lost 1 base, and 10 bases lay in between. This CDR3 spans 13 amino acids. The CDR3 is CASNPAFQETQYF. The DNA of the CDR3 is TGTGCCAGCAACCCGGCGTTCCAAGAGACCCAGTACTTC.

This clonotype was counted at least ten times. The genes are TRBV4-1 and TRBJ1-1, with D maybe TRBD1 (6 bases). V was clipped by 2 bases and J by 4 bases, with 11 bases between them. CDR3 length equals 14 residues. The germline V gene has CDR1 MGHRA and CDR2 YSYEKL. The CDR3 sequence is CASSQPTTGTEAFF. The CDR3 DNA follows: TGCGCCAGCAGCCAACCTACGACAGGCACTGAAGCTTTCTTT.

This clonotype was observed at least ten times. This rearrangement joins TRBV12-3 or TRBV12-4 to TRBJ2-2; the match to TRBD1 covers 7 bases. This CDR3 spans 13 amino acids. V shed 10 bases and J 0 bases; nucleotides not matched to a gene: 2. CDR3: CANRGSNTGELFF. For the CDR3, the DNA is TGTGCCAACAGGGGATCGAACACCGGGGAGCTGTTTTTT.

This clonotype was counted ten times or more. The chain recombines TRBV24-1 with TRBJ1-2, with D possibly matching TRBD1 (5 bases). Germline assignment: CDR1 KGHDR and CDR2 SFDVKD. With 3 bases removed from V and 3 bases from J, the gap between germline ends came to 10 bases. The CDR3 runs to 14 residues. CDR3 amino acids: CATSDVGEDYGYTF. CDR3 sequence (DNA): TGTGCCACCAGTGATGTGGGGGAGGACTATGGCTACACCTTC.

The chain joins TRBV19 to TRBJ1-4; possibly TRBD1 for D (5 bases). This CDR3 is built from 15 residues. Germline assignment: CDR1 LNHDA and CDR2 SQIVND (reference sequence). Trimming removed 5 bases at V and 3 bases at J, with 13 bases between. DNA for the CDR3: TGTGCCAGTAGTGGAGGGGCTTCAGCTAATGAAAAACTGTTTTTT. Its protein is CASSGGASANEKLFF.

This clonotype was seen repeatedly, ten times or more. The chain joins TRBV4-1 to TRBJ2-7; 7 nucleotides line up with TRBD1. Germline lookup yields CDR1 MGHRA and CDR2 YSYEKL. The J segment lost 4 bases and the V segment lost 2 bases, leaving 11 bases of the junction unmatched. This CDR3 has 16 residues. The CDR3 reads CASSQLTGAKPYEQYF. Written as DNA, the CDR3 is TGCGCCAGCAGCCAACTTACAGGGGCGAAACCTTACGAGCAGTACTTC.

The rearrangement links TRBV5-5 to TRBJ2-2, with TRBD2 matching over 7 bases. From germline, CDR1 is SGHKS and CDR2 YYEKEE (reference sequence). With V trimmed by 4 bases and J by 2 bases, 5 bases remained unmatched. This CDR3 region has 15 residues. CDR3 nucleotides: TGTGCCAGCAGCCCTGGGACTATAAACACCGGGGAGCTGTTTTTT. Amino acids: CASSPGTINTGELFF.